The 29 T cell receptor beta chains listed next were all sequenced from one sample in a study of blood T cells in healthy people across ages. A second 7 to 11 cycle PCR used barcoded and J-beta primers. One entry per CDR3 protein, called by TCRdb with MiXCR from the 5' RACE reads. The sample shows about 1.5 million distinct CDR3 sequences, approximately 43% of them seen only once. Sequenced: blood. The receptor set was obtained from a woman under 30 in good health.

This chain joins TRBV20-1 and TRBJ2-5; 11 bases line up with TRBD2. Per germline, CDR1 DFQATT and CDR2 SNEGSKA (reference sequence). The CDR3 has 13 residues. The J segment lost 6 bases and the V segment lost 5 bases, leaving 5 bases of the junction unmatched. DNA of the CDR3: TGCAGTGCTCATAGCGGGGGGGCCCAGACCCAGTACTTC. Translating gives CSAHSGGAQTQYF.

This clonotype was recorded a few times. The DNA of the CDR3 is TGTGCTAGTGGTTTGCTTCGGCAGGGAGGTGAAAAACTGTTTTTT. It translates to CASGLLRQGGEKLFF. The chain is built from TRBV12-5 and TRBJ1-4, with a possible D match to TRBD1 (5 bases). CDR3 length: 15 residues. CDR1 and CDR2 (germline): LGHNT, FRNRAP. The V gene lost 2 bases and the J gene lost 7 bases, with 14 bases spanning the gap.

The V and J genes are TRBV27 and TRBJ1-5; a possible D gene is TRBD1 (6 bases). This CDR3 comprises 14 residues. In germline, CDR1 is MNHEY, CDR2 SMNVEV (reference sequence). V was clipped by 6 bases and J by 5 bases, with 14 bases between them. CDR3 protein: CASRQLQGHQPQHF. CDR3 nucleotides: TGTGCCAGCAGGCAATTACAGGGCCATCAGCCCCAGCATTTT.

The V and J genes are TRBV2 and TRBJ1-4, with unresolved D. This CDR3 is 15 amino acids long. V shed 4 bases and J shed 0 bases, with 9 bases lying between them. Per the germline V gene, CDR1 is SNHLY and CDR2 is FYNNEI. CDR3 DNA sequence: TGTGCCAGCAGTGTAAATGGAGCAACTAATGAAAAACTGTTTTTT. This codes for CASSVNGATNEKLFF.

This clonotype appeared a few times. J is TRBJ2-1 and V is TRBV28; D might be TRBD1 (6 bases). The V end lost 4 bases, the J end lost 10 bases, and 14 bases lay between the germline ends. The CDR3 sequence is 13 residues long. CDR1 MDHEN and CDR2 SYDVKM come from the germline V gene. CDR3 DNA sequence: TGTGCCAGCAGTTCCCAGCCGAGGGGGGAGCAGTTCTTC. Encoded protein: CASSSQPRGEQFF.

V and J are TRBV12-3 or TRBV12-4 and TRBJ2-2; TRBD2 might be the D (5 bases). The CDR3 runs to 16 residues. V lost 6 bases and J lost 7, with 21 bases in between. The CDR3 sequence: CASSSYFGLSDGELFF. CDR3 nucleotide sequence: TGTGCCAGCAGCTCGTACTTTGGACTTAGCGACGGGGAGCTGTTTTTT.

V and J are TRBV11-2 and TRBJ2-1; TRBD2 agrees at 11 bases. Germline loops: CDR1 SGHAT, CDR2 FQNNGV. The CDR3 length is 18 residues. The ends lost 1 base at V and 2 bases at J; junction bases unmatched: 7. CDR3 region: CASSLVPLLAGAYNEQFF. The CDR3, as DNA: TGTGCCAGCAGCTTAGTACCCTTACTAGCGGGAGCCTACAATGAGCAGTTCTTC.

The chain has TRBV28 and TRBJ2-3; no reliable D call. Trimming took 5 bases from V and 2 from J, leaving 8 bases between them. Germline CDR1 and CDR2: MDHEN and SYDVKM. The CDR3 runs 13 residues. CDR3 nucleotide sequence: TGTGCCAGCAGTCACCCTAACACAGATACGCAGTATTTT. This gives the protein CASSHPNTDTQYF. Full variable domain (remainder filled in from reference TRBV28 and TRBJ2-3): DVKVTQSSRYLVKRTGEKVFLECVQDMDHENMFWYRQDPGLGLRLIYFSYDVKMKEKGDIPEGYSVSREKKERFSLILESASTNQTSMYLCASSHPNTDTQYFGPGTRLTVL.

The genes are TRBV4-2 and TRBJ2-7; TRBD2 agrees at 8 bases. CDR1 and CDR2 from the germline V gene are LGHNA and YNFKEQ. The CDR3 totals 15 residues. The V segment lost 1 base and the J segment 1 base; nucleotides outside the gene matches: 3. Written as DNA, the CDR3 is TGTGCCAGCAGCCAAGTTAGCGGGACGTCCTACGAGCAGTACTTC. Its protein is CASSQVSGTSYEQYF.

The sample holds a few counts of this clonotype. CDR3 amino acids: CASRGRGGANRSNTGELFF. The CDR3, as DNA: TGCGCCAGCAGGGGAAGGGGGGGTGCAAACAGGAGTAACACCGGGGAGCTGTTTTTT. V usage is TRBV4-1 and J usage is TRBJ2-2; possible D gene TRBD2, 7 bases. Deletions cut 6 bases from V and 2 bases from J, with 25 bases between. The CDR3 runs 19 residues. The V gene's germline CDR1 is MGHRA and CDR2 YSYEKL.

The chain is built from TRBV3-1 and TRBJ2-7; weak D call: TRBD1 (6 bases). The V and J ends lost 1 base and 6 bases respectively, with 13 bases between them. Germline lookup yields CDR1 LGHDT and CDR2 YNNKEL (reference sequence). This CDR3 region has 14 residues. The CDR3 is CASSQVGTLTEQYF. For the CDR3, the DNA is TGTGCCAGCAGCCAAGTCGGGACACTGACCGAGCAGTACTTC.

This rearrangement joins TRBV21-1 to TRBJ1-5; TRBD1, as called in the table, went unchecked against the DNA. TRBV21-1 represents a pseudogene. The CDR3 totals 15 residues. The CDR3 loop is CASSIFTGVNQPQHF. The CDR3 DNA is TGTGCCAGCAGCATTTTCACGGGGGTAAATCAGCCCCAGCATTTT.

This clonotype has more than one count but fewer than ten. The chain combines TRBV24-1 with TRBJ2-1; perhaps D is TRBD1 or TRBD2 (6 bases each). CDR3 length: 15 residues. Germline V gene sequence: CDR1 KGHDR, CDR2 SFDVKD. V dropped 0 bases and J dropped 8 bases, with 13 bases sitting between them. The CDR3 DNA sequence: TGTGCCACCAGTGATTTGACGATCGGGGGCCATGAGCAGTTCTTC. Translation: CATSDLTIGGHEQFF.

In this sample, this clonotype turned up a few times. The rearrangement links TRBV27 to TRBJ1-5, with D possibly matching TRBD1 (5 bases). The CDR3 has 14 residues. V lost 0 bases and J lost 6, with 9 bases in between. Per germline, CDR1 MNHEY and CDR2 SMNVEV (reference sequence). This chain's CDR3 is CASSLSGEVQPQHF. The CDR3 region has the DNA TGTGCCAGCAGTTTATCAGGGGAGGTTCAGCCCCAGCATTTT.

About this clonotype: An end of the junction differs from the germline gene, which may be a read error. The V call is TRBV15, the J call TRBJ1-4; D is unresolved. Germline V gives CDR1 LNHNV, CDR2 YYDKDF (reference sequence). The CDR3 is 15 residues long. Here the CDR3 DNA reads TGTGCCACCAGCAGAGATCTGGGAACTAGTGAAAAACTGTTTTTT. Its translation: CATSRDLGTSEKLFF.

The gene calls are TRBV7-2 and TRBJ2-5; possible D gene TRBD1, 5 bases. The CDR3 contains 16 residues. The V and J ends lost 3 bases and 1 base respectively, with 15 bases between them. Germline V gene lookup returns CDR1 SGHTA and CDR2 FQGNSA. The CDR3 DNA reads TGTGCCAGCAGCTTGATAACTGGGGCGTTCCAAGAGACCCAGTACTTC. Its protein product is CASSLITGAFQETQYF.

CDR3 nucleotide sequence: TGTGCCAGCAGGACAGACAGTGATGAGCAGTTCTTC. It yields the protein CASRTDSDEQFF. The chain is built from TRBV6-2 or TRBV6-3 and TRBJ2-1; perhaps TRBD1 as D (5 bases). CDR1 and CDR2 from the germline V gene are MNHEY and SVGEGT. Trimming cost V 6 bases and J 8 bases, with 11 bases left between them. This CDR3 is built from 12 residues.

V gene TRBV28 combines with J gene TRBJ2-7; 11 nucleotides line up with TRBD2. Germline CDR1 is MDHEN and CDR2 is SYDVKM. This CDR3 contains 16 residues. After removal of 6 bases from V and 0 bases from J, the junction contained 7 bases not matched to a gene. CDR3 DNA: TGTGCCAGCAGGAGACTAGCGGGAAGCTCCTCCTACGAGCAGTACTTC. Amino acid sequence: CASRRLAGSSSYEQYF.

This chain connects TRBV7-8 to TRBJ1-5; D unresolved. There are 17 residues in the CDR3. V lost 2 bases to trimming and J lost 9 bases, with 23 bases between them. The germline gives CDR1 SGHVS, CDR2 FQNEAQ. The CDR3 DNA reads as TGTGCCAGCAGCTTAAATTTCAATGGGGTCCTGTTTGGGCCCCAGCATTTT. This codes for CASSLNFNGVLFGPQHF.

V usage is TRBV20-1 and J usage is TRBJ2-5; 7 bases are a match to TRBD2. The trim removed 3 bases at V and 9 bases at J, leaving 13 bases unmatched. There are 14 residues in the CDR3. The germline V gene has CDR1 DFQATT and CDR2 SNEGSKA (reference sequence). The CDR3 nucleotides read TGCAGTGCTAGCCCTAGCGGCTCCGCCGGGGCCCAGTACTTC. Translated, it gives CSASPSGSAGAQYF.

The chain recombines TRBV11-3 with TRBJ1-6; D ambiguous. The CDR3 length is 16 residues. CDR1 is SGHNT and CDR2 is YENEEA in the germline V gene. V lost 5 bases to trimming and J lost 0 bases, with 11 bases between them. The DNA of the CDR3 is TGTGCCAGCAGCCTGAGGACGGTCTCCTATAATTCACCCCTCCACTTT. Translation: CASSLRTVSYNSPLHF.

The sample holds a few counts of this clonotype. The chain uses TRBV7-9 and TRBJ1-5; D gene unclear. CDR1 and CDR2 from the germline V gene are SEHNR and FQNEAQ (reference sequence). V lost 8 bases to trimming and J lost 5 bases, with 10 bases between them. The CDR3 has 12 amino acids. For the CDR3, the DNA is TGTGCCAGCGGGTATATGGATCAGCCCCAGCATTTT. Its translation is CASGYMDQPQHF.

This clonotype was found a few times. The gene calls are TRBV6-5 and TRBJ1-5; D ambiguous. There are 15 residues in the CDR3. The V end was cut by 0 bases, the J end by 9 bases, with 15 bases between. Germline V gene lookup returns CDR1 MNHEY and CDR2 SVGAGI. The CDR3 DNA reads TGTGCCAGCAGTTACTCCGCCGGTGGAACTCCGCCCCAGCATTTT. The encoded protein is CASSYSAGGTPPQHF.

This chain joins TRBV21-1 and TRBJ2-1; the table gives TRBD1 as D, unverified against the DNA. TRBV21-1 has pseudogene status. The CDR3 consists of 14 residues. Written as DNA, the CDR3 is TGTGCCAGCGTACTGAAATCCCGGGACAAGGAGCAGTTCTTC. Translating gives CASVLKSRDKEQFF.

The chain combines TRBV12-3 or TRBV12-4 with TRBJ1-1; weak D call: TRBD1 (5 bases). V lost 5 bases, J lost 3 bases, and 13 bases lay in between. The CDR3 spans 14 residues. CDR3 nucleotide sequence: TGTGCCAGCAGTCCCCCGGGGGTGGACACTGAAGCTTTCTTT. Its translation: CASSPPGVDTEAFF.

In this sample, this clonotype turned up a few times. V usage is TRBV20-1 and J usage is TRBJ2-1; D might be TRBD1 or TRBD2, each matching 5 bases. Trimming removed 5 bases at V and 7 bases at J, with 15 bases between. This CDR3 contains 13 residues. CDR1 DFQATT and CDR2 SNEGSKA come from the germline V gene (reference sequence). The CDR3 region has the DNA TGCAGTGCTCGGGACCTCCACGGGAATGAGCAGTTCTTC. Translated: CSARDLHGNEQFF.

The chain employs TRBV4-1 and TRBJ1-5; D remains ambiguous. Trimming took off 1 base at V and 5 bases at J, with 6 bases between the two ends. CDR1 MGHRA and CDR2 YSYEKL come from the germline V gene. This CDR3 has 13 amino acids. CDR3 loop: CASSQAPYQPQHF. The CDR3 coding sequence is TGCGCCAGCAGCCAAGCGCCTTATCAGCCCCAGCATTTT.

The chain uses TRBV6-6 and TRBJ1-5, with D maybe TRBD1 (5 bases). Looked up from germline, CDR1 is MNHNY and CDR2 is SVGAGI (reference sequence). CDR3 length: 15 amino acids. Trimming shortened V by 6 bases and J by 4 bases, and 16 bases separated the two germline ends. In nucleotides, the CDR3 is TGTGCCAGCAGCCGCAGGGACGGAGCTAATCAGCCCCAGCATTTT. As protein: CASSRRDGANQPQHF.

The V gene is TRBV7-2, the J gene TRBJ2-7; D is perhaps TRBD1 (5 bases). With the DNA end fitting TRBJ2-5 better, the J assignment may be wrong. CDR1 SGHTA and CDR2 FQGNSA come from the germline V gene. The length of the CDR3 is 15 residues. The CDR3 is CASSLQSARAETQYF. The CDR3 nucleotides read TGTGCCAGCAGCTTACAGTCGGCCAGGGCGGAGACCCAGTACTTC.